This is a list of T cell receptor beta chains from one sample in a study of T-cell memory formation after mild COVID-19. TCRdb re-called the 5' RACE reads through MiXCR, storing one row per CDR3 protein. The table lists about 470,000 distinct CDR3 sequences, about 20% of them singletons. Sequencing was done on a sample of PBMCs or a T cell subset sorted from them (not recorded which). The receptors shown here come from an adult woman who had mild COVID-19 (a few samples of this study predate the infection). Cell type and time point are not known. Each CDR3 is given with its conserved first and last residue. D genes are given only for firm matches. Clone size is given for some rows only: seen once, a few or many times, or a class if the clone is expanded.

abundance	len	d_gene	v_gene	j_gene	CDR3aa	CDR3nt
NA	15	NA	TRBV28	TRBJ2-7	CASSLESTSRPKQYF	TGTGCCAGCAGTTTGGAGTCAACCTCAAGACCTAAGCAGTACTTC
few	13	NA	TRBV5-1	TRBJ1-3	CASTPADGNTIYF	TGCGCCAGCACCCCAGCGGACGGAAACACCATATATTTT
NA	13	NA	TRBV29-1	TRBJ1-2	CSVRGGGRYGYTF	TGCAGCGTTCGCGGAGGGGGGCGGTATGGCTACACCTTC
NA	18	TRBD2	TRBV24-1	TRBJ2-1	CATSDPGTSGGFDNEQFF	TGTGCCACCAGTGATCCGGGGACTAGCGGGGGGTTCGACAATGAGCAGTTCTTC
few	15	NA	TRBV9	TRBJ2-3	CASSHPFGDTDTQYF	TGTGCCAGCAGCCACCCTTTCGGGGATACAGATACGCAGTATTTT
NA	15	NA	TRBV7-2	TRBJ2-6	CASSFRDPGANVLTF	TGTGCCAGCAGCTTTCGCGACCCTGGGGCCAACGTCCTGACTTTC
NA	15	NA	TRBV24-1	TRBJ2-5	CATSDTTGFQETQYF	TGTGCCACCAGTGATACGACAGGTTTCCAAGAGACCCAGTACTTC
NA	14	TRBD1	TRBV12-3/TRBV12-4	TRBJ1-1	CASTTIPGGPEAFF	TGTGCCAGCACGACGATCCCAGGGGGGCCTGAAGCTTTCTTT
few	15	NA	TRBV5-1	TRBJ2-7	CASSRMGGQDDEQYF	TGCGCCAGCAGCCGGATGGGAGGACAGGACGACGAGCAGTACTTC
few	15	NA	TRBV12-3/TRBV12-4	TRBJ1-3	CASSLAGASGNTIYF	TGTGCCAGCAGTTTAGCGGGGGCTTCTGGAAACACCATATATTTT
few	15	NA	TRBV5-1	TRBJ1-1	CASSLRFVGDTEAFF	TGCGCCAGCAGCTTGAGGTTCGTAGGGGACACTGAAGCTTTCTTT
NA	12	TRBD1	TRBV12-3/TRBV12-4	TRBJ1-4	CASSPSDREKFF	TGTGCCAGCAGCCCCTCGGACAGGGAGAAGTTTTTT
NA	19	TRBD2	TRBV3-1	TRBJ2-2	CASSQDVVAGHTNTGELFF	TGTGCCAGCAGCCAAGACGTAGTAGCGGGACATACGAACACCGGGGAGCTGTTTTTT
few	17	TRBD2	TRBV9	TRBJ2-1	CASSAEVGRGSYNEQFF	TGTGCCAGCAGCGCAGAGGTCGGGAGGGGTTCCTACAATGAGCAGTTCTTC